This TCR beta chain appears in the sequencing data of a study of blood T cell repertoires in COVID-19. Study-level information: The origin of the acute and convalescent COVID-19 samples was the United States, Italy and Spain. PBMCs, B-cell-depleted T cells, or T cells provided the cDNA or gDNA that made up the material.

The germline CDR1 and CDR2 sequences are SGHVS and FQNEAQ. J was trimmed by 4 bases and V by 5 bases; bases with no gene match: 6. This CDR3 is 14 amino acids long. Source study methods: From reference gene primer amplification, estimates of nucleated cell counts were derived. Clones were read by immunoSEQ multiplex PCR, and TCRdb kept only the in-frame ones, dropping some. V and J calls plus clone size are reproduced from that table; the DNA served to infer D and trimming. The sample includes 150,000 to 200,000 clones, around 80% of them seen just once. This TCR derives from a woman aged 80 or older with acute or convalescent COVID-19. This chain links TRBV7-8 with TRBJ1-1; 8 bases match TRBD1. Sequences were obtained from peripheral blood. The CDR3 reads CASSDEDRVTEAFF. For the CDR3, the DNA is TGTGCCAGCAGCGATGAGGACAGGGTCACTGAAGCTTTCTTT.